This T cell receptor (beta chain) was documented in a study of blood T cells in healthy people across ages. Study-wide points: Roughly linear declines in TCR beta diversity per million T cells occurred with age. Diversity figures derived from one million T cells were judged to underestimate the true value. Higher diversity and more naive CD4+ cells were features of long-lived donors, compared to aged donors.

Next came a second PCR, run for about 6 to 12 cycles, which used a sample-barcoded 5' primer along with a J-beta primer mix. Each cDNA molecule was tagged by a template-switch adaptor with 12 random nucleotides. A single record per CDR3 protein comes from TCRdb applying MiXCR to the 5' RACE reads. The sample includes about 800,000 distinct CDR3 sequences, around 50% of them seen just once. In regard to this clonotype: Its antigen is currently unknown.

The receptor was derived from a man older than 75 in good health. The specimen sequenced was blood.

The CDR3 DNA is TGTGCCAGCAGCTTAGATTCGACTAGCGGGAGGGGGTTCTACGAGCAGTACTTC. Protein product: CASSLDSTSGRGFYEQYF. The V gene is TRBV11-2, the J gene TRBJ2-7, with 14 bases lining up with TRBD2. CDR1 is SGHAT, CDR2 FQNNGV, per germline. CDR3 length: 18 residues. V lost 0 bases and J lost 3; bases outside the gene matches: 7.